This T cell receptor beta chain was profiled in a study of blood T cell repertoires in COVID-19. As for the study in general: Acute and convalescent COVID-19 samples came from the United States, Italy and Spain. PBMCs, B-cell-depleted T cells, or T cells were the source of the cDNA or gDNA that made up the material.

Followed over time, Seattle patients had been enrolled while infection was active. Data came from immunoSEQ multiplex PCR; TCRdb stores just in-frame clones and leaves some out. This sample has tens of thousands of clones, with approximately 81% found just once. Sample: peripheral blood. The TCR sequence derives from a man aged 55 to 70 with COVID-19, enrolled during active disease.

CDR3 sequence (DNA): TGCGCCAGCAGCTTAGGGGACAGGACATACGAGCAGTACTTC. It specifies CASSLGDRTYEQYF. V usage is TRBV5-1 and J usage is TRBJ2-7; 8 nucleotides agree with TRBD1. Looked up from germline, CDR1 is SGHRS and CDR2 is YFSETQ. Losses at the gene ends were 2 bases for V and 4 bases for J; bases not matched to a gene: 5. The CDR3 length is 14 residues.